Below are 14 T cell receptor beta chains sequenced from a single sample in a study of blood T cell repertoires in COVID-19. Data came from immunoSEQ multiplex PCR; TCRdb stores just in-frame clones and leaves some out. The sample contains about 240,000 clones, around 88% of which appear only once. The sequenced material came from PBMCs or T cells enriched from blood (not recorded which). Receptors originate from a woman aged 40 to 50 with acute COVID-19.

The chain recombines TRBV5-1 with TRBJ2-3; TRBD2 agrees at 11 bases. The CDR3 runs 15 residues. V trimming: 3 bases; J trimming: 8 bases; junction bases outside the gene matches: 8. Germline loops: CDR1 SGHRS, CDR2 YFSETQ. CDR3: CASSYSGGVDGTQYF. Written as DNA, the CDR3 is TGCGCCAGCAGCTATAGCGGGGGGGTAGACGGTACGCAGTATTTT.

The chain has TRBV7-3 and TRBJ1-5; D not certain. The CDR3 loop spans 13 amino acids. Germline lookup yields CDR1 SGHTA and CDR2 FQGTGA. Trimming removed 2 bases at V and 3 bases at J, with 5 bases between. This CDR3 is CASSLGPNQPQHF. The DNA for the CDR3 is TGTGCCAGCAGCTTAGGCCCCAATCAGCCCCAGCATTTT.

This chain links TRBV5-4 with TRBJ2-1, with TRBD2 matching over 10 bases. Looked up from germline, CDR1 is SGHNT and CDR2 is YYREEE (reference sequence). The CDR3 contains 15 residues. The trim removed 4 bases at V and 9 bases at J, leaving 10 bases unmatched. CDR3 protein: CASSQPSGRATEQFF. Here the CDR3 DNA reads TGTGCCAGCAGCCAGCCGAGCGGGAGGGCCACTGAGCAGTTCTTC.

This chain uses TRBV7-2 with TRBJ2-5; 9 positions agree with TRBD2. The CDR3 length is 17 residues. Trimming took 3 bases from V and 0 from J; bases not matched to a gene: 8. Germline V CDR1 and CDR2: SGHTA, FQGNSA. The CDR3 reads CASSFTLAGMNQETQYF. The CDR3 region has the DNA TGTGCCAGCAGCTTTACGCTAGCGGGAATGAACCAAGAGACCCAGTACTTC.

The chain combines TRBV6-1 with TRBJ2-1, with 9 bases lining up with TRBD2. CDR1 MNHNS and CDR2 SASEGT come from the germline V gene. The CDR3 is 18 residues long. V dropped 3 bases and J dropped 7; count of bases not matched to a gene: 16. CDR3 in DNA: TGTGCCAGCAGTGAGTTTGCGGGAGGGCGCCTCAGCAGAAATGAGCAGTTCTTC. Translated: CASSEFAGGRLSRNEQFF.

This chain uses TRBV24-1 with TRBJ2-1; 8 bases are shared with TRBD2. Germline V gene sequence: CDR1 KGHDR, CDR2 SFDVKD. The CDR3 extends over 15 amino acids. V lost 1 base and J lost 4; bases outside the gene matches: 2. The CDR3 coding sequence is TGTGCCACCAGTGATTTAGGCGGGAGGTACAATGAGCAGTTCTTC. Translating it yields CATSDLGGRYNEQFF.

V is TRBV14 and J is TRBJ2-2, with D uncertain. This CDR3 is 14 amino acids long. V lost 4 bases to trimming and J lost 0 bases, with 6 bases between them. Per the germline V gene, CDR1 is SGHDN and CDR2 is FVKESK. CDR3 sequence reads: CASSPVANTGELFF. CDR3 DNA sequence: TGTGCCAGCAGCCCTGTCGCGAACACCGGGGAGCTGTTTTTT.

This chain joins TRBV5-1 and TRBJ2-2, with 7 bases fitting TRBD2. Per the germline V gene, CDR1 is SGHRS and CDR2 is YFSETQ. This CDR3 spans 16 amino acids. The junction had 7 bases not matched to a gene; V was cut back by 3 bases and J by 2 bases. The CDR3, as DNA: TGCGCCAGCAGCTCGAATTTAGCGGGTAACACCGGGGAGCTGTTTTTT. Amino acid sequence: CASSSNLAGNTGELFF.

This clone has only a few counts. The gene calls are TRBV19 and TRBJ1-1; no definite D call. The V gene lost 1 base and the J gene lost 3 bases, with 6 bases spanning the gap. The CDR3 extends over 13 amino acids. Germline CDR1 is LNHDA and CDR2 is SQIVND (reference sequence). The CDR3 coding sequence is TGTGCCAGTAGTATAGGTATTTACACTGAAGCTTTCTTT. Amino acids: CASSIGIYTEAFF.

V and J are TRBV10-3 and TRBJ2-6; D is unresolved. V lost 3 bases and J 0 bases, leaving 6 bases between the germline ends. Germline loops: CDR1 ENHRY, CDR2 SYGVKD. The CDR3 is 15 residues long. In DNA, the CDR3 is TGTGCCATCAGTGATCCCCTCTCTGGGGCCAACGTCCTGACTTTC. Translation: CAISDPLSGANVLTF.

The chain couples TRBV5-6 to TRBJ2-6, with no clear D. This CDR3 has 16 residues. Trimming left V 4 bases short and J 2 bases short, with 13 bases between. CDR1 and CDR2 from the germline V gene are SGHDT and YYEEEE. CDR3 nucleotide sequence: TGTGCCAGCAGCCCAGACATCTTTACTGGGGCCAACGTCCTGACTTTC. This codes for CASSPDIFTGANVLTF.

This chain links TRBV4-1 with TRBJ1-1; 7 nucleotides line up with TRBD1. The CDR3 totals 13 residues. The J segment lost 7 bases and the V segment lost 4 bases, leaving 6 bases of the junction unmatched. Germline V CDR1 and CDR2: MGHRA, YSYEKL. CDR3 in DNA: TGCGCCAGCAGCCTGAACAGGGGCAATGAAGCTTTCTTT. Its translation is CASSLNRGNEAFF.

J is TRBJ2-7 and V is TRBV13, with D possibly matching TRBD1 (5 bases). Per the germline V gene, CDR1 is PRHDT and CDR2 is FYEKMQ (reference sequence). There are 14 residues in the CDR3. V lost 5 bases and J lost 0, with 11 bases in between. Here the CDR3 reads CASSTGHSSYEQYF. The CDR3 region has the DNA TGTGCCAGCAGCACAGGACACAGCTCCTACGAGCAGTACTTC. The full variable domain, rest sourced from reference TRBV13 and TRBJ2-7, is AAGVIQSPRHLIKEKRETATLKCYPIPRHDTVYWYQQGPGQDPQFLISFYEKMQSDKGSIPDRFSAQQFSDYHSELNMSSLELGDSALYFCASSTGHSSYEQYFGPGTRLTVT.

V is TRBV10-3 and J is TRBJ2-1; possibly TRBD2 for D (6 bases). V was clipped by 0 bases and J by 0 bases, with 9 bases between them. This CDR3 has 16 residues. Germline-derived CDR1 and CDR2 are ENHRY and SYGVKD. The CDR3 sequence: CAISESTGSSYNEQFF. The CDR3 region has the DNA TGTGCCATCAGTGAGTCGACCGGGAGCTCCTACAATGAGCAGTTCTTC.